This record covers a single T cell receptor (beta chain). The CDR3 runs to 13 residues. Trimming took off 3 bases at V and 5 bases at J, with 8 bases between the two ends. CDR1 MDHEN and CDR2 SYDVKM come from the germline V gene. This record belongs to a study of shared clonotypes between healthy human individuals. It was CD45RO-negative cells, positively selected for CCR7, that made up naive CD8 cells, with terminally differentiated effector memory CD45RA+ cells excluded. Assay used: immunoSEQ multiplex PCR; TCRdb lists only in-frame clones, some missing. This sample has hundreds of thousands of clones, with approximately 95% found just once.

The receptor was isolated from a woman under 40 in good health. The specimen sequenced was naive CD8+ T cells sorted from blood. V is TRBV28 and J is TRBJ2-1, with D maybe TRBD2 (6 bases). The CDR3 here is CASSFGGNNEQFF. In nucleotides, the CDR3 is TGTGCCAGCAGTTTTGGAGGGAACAATGAGCAGTTCTTC.